This T cell receptor (beta chain) came from a study of monozygotic twins with inflammatory bowel disease. Study results and caveats: Patient repertoires may carry noise from differing immunosuppressive treatments. Lower sharing of clonotypes with other individuals was seen in IBD patients than in healthy twins. This was most marked in patients showing signs of disease activity.

The V gene's germline CDR1 is SGHTA and CDR2 FQGNSA. This CDR3 has 14 amino acids. Remarks on this clonotype: Its target is not known.

Staff drew a 2.5 ml blood sample from each donor. Template switching incorporated UMIs with a 6-nucleotide sample barcode. TCRdb reprocessed the 5' RACE reads; each CDR3 protein has one entry and no DNA is given. The table for this sample gives about 160,000 distinct CDR3 sequences. The J gene is TRBJ1-1, the V gene TRBV7-2; TCRdb designates TRBD1, a call that cannot be tested without DNA. The specimen sequenced was blood. The sequence came from a human donor with ulcerative colitis or Crohn's disease, or a healthy co-twin of an affected twin (not recorded which). The CDR3 reads CASSLGREPTEAFF.